This TCR beta chain was found in a study of T cell responses to AZD1222 COVID-19 vaccine. Study findings and constraints: Spike-specific TCR breadth and depth went up after people got two AZD1222 doses.

Some clones are missing from TCRdb's copy, which holds only in-frame ones; the method was immunoSEQ multiplex PCR. The data hold more than 100,000 clones, with 85% to 95% observed a single time. As concerns this clone: The antigen is undetermined.

Trimming at V came to 3 bases and at J to 1 base, leaving 5 bases not matched to a gene. CDR3 length equals 14 residues. Germline V CDR1 and CDR2: GTSNPN, SVGIG (reference sequence). This receptor was identified in an adult in good health. This chain uses TRBV30 with TRBJ1-1; TRBD1 aligns across 7 bases. Material: peripheral blood, obtained on day 0 of AZD1222 vaccination. The CDR3 sequence is CAWSPGQENTEAFF. The DNA for the CDR3 is TGTGCCTGGAGCCCCGGACAGGAGAACACTGAAGCTTTCTTT.